The TCR beta chain under discussion was sequenced for a study of blood T cell repertoires in COVID-19. Study details: The cDNA or gDNA used as material had been derived from T cells, B-cell-depleted T cells, or PBMCs.

V was cut by 7 bases and J by 2 bases, with 11 bases left in between. The CDR3 totals 13 residues. CDR1 and CDR2 (germline): LNHDA, SQIVND (reference sequence). The protocol was immunoSEQ multiplex PCR, while the TCRdb copy is restricted to in-frame clones and leaves out a portion. The sample has about 120,000 clones; around 80% are singletons. The J gene is TRBJ2-5, the V gene TRBV19; tentatively, D is TRBD1 (6 bases). The receptor was isolated from a man between 45 and 60 years old with acute or convalescent COVID-19. The sequenced sample was peripheral blood. The CDR3 DNA sequence: TGTGCCAGTATGGGGGCGTTTCAAGAGACCCAGTACTTC. Its protein product is CASMGAFQETQYF.